These 17 T cell receptor beta chains were sequenced from one sample in a study of blood T cell repertoires in COVID-19. Assay: immunoSEQ multiplex PCR; the TCRdb copy retains only in-frame clones and omits some. The sample has about 300,000 clones; roughly 84% are singletons. The sample was peripheral blood. Every receptor here comes from a human donor with COVID-19, enrolled during active disease. The donor label of this sample is uncertain.

V usage is TRBV7-9 and J usage is TRBJ1-2; perhaps TRBD1 as D (5 bases). Germline-derived CDR1 and CDR2 are SEHNR and FQNEAQ (reference sequence). V lost 5 bases, J lost 5 bases, and 12 bases lay in between. CDR3 size: 13 residues. The CDR3 DNA reads TGTGCCAGCAGCCCGGGACTGAATTATGGCTACACCTTC. It specifies CASSPGLNYGYTF.

The chain employs TRBV6-1 and TRBJ1-2; the match to TRBD1 covers 8 bases. This CDR3 is built from 16 residues. CDR1 MNHNS and CDR2 SASEGT come from the germline V gene. The V gene end was trimmed by 1 base and the J gene end by 5 bases; junction bases not matched to a gene: 9. CDR3 protein: CASSEDGQGGSYGYTF. In DNA form, the CDR3 reads TGTGCCAGCAGTGAAGATGGACAGGGAGGGTCTTATGGCTACACCTTC.

The genes are TRBV30 and TRBJ1-5, with D possibly matching TRBD1 (5 bases). This CDR3 contains 17 residues. CDR1 is GTSNPN and CDR2 is SVGIG in the germline V gene (reference sequence). The germline V and J ends were trimmed by 0 bases and 0 bases, with 15 bases remaining between them. CDR3: CAWSVGFDSPSNQPQHF. In nucleotides, the CDR3 is TGTGCCTGGAGTGTAGGATTCGACAGCCCTAGCAATCAGCCCCAGCATTTT.

The CDR3 is CASSLDHNYGYTF. The CDR3 DNA reads TGTGCCAGCAGCCTAGATCATAACTATGGCTACACCTTC. The J gene is TRBJ1-2, the V gene TRBV9; D ambiguous. Trimming stripped 4 bases from V and 1 base from J, with 8 bases between. The CDR3 contains 13 residues. Germline V gene sequence: CDR1 SGDLS, CDR2 YYNGEE. Together with reference TRBV9 and TRBJ1-2, the CDR3 gives the full variable domain: DSGVTQTPKHLITATGQRVTLRCSPRSGDLSVYWYQQSLDQGLQFLIQYYNGEERAKGNILERFSAQQFPDLHSELNLSSLELGDSALYFCASSLDHNYGYTFGSGTRLTVV.

The chain employs TRBV7-6 and TRBJ2-3, with 10 bases aligning to TRBD2. V lost 1 base and J lost 4; bases outside the gene matches: 2. The CDR3 is made up of 15 amino acids. The germline CDR1 and CDR2 sequences are SGHVS and FNYEAQ. The CDR3 loop is CASSLGSGGADTQYF. CDR3 nucleotides: TGTGCCAGCAGCTTAGGAAGCGGGGGGGCAGATACGCAGTATTTT.

The chain carries TRBV28 and TRBJ1-5, with 7 bases aligning to TRBD1. The CDR3 extends over 15 amino acids. J gave up 4 bases and V 7 bases, and 10 bases lay outside the gene matches. The germline CDR1 and CDR2 sequences are MDHEN and SYDVKM. CDR3 nucleotide sequence: TGTGCCAGCACTCTTACGACAGGGTATAATCAGCCCCAGCATTTT. This translates into CASTLTTGYNQPQHF.

This chain uses TRBV30 with TRBJ2-1; 14 bases line up with TRBD2. The CDR3 has 16 residues. From germline, CDR1 is GTSNPN and CDR2 SVGIG (reference sequence). The V segment lost 2 bases and the J segment 5 bases; nucleotides outside the gene matches: 5. The CDR3 bases are TGTGCCTGGAGTAAACCGACTAGCGGGAGGGACAATGAGCAGTTCTTC. Protein: CAWSKPTSGRDNEQFF.

The chain combines TRBV10-3 with TRBJ2-1; 8 bases align to TRBD2. From germline, CDR1 is ENHRY and CDR2 SYGVKD. The V gene end was trimmed by 3 bases and the J gene end by 2 bases; junction bases not matched to a gene: 3. This CDR3 spans 15 amino acids. CDR3 loop: CAISDTSGTYNEQFF. The DNA of the CDR3 is TGTGCCATCAGTGATACTAGCGGAACCTACAATGAGCAGTTCTTC.

This sequence joins TRBV10-3 and TRBJ2-1; TRBD2 is a possible D gene (6 bases). The germline gives CDR1 ENHRY, CDR2 SYGVKD. The V end was cut by 4 bases, the J end by 5 bases, with 9 bases between. The CDR3 is 13 residues long. CDR3 nucleotides: TGTGCCATCAGTGTAAGGGAGGACAATGAGCAGTTCTTC. The encoded protein is CAISVREDNEQFF.

The rearrangement uses TRBV30 and TRBJ1-6, with D perhaps matching TRBD1 (6 bases). Trimming removed 0 bases at V and 14 bases at J, with 14 bases between. The germline V gene has CDR1 GTSNPN and CDR2 SVGIG (reference sequence). The CDR3 runs to 13 residues. The CDR3 DNA reads TGTGCCTGGAGTGTTGAACAGGGAACGGCCCTCCACTTT. It yields the protein CAWSVEQGTALHF. Looking up the rest from reference TRBV30 and TRBJ1-6 gives the full variable domain: SQTIHQWPATLVQPVGSPLSLECTVEGTSNPNLYWYRQAAGRGLQLLFYSVGIGQISSEVPQNLSASRPQDRQFILSSKKLLLSDSGFYLCAWSVEQGTALHFGNGTRLTVT.

This chain's CDR3 is CASSRDRTTDTQYF. The CDR3 DNA reads TGTGCCAGCAGCAGGGACAGAACCACAGATACGCAGTATTTT. The chain uses TRBV7-2 and TRBJ2-3; 7 bases fit TRBD1. The ends lost 5 bases at V and 2 bases at J; junction bases unmatched: 4. Germline values: CDR1 SGHTA, CDR2 FQGNSA. The CDR3 runs to 14 residues.

This clone has just one count. The J gene is TRBJ2-3, the V gene TRBV6-1, with D possibly matching TRBD1 (6 bases). This CDR3 region has 14 residues. Deletions cut 1 base from V and 4 bases from J, with 9 bases between. From germline, CDR1 is MNHNS and CDR2 SASEGT. CDR3 in DNA: TGTGCCAGCAGTGAAGGGGGGCCCCCAGATACGCAGTATTTT. Encoded protein: CASSEGGPPDTQYF.

The rearrangement joins TRBV11-3 to TRBJ2-6; 7 nucleotides agree with TRBD2. CDR3 length equals 16 residues. After removal of 5 bases from V and 0 bases from J, the junction contained 4 bases not matched to a gene. Germline V CDR1 and CDR2: SGHNT, YENEEA. The CDR3: CASSRWGGSGANVLTF. DNA of the CDR3: TGTGCCAGCAGCCGCTGGGGGGGCTCTGGGGCCAACGTCCTGACTTTC.

The CDR3 region has the DNA TGTGCCAGCAGCTTTGGACTAGCGAGCACAGATACGCAGTATTTT. It codes for CASSFGLASTDTQYF. The chain carries TRBV11-2 and TRBJ2-3; 9 bases are a match to TRBD2. The CDR3 is made up of 15 amino acids. CDR1 and CDR2 from the germline V gene are SGHAT and FQNNGV. The V gene end was trimmed by 3 bases and the J gene end by 0 bases; junction bases not matched to a gene: 1.

The rearrangement uses TRBV28 and TRBJ2-3; 9 bases line up with TRBD2. The CDR3 is 16 amino acids. V lost 3 bases, J lost 3 bases, and 7 bases stayed unmatched. The germline V gene has CDR1 MDHEN and CDR2 SYDVKM. CDR3 DNA sequence: TGTGCCAGCAGTTTGCAGGCGGGAGGGGGTACAGATACGCAGTATTTT. Amino acids: CASSLQAGGGTDTQYF.

The chain links TRBV25-1 to TRBJ1-2; 9 bases align to TRBD1. The CDR3 totals 14 residues. V trimming: 7 bases; J trimming: 2 bases; junction bases outside the gene matches: 5. Germline V gene lookup returns CDR1 MGHDK and CDR2 SYGVNS. CDR3 residues: CASTPTGGNYGYTF. The CDR3 bases are TGTGCCAGCACCCCGACAGGGGGGAACTATGGCTACACCTTC.

The chain uses TRBV25-1 and TRBJ1-1; D unresolved. There are 16 residues in the CDR3. Germline CDR1 is MGHDK and CDR2 is SYGVNS. The V and J ends lost 2 bases and 3 bases respectively, with 16 bases between them. CDR3 residues: CASSENPPRQDTEAFF. As DNA, the CDR3 is TGTGCCAGCAGTGAAAATCCCCCCCGGCAGGACACTGAAGCTTTCTTT.